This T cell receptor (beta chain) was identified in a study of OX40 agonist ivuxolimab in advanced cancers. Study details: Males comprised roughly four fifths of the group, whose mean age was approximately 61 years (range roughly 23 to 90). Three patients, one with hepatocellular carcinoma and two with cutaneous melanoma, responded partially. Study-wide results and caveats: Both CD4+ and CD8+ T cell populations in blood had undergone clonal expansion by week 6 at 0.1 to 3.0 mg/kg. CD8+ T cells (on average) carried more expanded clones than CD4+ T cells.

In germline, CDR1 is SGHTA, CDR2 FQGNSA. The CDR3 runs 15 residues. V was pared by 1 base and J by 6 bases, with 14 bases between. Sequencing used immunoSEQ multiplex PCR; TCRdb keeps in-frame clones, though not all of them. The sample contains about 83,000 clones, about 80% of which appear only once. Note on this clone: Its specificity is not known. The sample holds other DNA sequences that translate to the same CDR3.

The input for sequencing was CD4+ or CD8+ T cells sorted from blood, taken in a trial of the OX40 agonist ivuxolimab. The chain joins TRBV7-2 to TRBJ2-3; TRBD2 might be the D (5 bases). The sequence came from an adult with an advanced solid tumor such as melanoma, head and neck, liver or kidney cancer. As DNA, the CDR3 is TGTGCCAGCAGCTTAGGGACTCCACGGACGGATACGCAGTATTTT. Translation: CASSLGTPRTDTQYF. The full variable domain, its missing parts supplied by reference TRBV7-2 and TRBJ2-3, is GAGVSQSPSNKVTEKGKDVELRCDPISGHTALYWYRQSLGQGLEFLIYFQGNSAPDKSGLPSDRFSAERTGGSVSTLTIQRTQQEDSAVYLCASSLGTPRTDTQYFGPGTRLTVL.